The present T cell receptor (beta chain) was sequenced within a study of regulatory T cells in long-lasting Graves disease. Time point given: newly diagnosed GD, antithyroid drugs for less than 3 months. After RNA was extracted from PBMCs, the TCR library was made from it. At least ten counts were recorded for this clonotype. In germline, CDR1 is SNHLY, CDR2 FYNNEI. V was cut by 6 bases and J by 7 bases, with 8 bases left in between. The CDR3 extends over 11 amino acids. CDR3 regions were amplified by Arm-PCR using iRepertoire HTBI primers to build TCR beta libraries. Using its own MiXCR run on the multiplex PCR reads, TCRdb lists one record per CDR3 protein. The sample has some 410,000 distinct CDR3 sequences; 16% are singletons. This sample was also put to use in a study of T cells in Graves' hyperthyroidism and ophthalmopathy. From that study: Exclusions: uncontrolled infection, other autoimmune disease, pregnancy, lactation. First-round RT-PCR with HTBI primers amplified the TCR CDR3 region. Most clonotypes expanded in the thyroid (above 0.001) were also present in blood.

The chain couples TRBV2 to TRBJ2-3, with D possibly TRBD2 on 6 matching bases. The clonotype was recovered from a woman aged 25-40 years with Graves disease. The sample was peripheral blood mononuclear cells (PBMCs), taken at new diagnosis, from a patient treated with antithyroid drugs. This CDR3 reads CASRAGYTQYF. CDR3 coding DNA: TGTGCCAGCAGAGCGGGTTATACGCAGTATTTT.